One sample yielded the 18 T cell receptor beta chains listed below, sequenced in a study of cytomegalovirus exposure and HLA in healthy donors. PCR was performed using 60 Vbeta and 13 Jbeta primers. Sequencing used immunoSEQ multiplex PCR; TCRdb keeps in-frame clones, though not all of them. Found here are about 170,000 clones, around 62% of them singletons; the top ten hold less than 3%. What was sequenced was PBMCs. The receptor set was obtained from a man aged 40-55 years in good health and CMV-seronegative.

This sequence joins TRBV28 and TRBJ1-5, with a weak D call TRBD1 (6 bases). Trimming left V 11 bases short and J 10 bases short, with 21 bases between. Germline assignment: CDR1 MDHEN and CDR2 SYDVKM. This CDR3 spans 13 amino acids. The CDR3 region is CAHRGGPETPQHF. CDR3 bases: TGTGCCCATCGGGGGGGGCCCGAAACCCCCCAGCATTTT.

V gene TRBV28 combines with J gene TRBJ2-7; 7 positions match TRBD1. Trimming cost V 6 bases and J 2 bases; bases outside gene matches: 7. CDR3 length: 14 amino acids. Germline assignment: CDR1 MDHEN and CDR2 SYDVKM. The CDR3 region has the DNA TGTGCCAGCAGCCAGACAGGGTTTACCTACGAGCAGTACTTC. It yields the protein CASSQTGFTYEQYF.

The chain combines TRBV19 with TRBJ1-3; D gene unclear. The CDR3 sequence is 16 residues long. V lost 3 bases and J lost 0, with 12 bases in between. CDR1 and CDR2 from the germline V gene are LNHDA and SQIVND (reference sequence). The DNA of the CDR3 is TGTGCCAGTAGTATGGTTGGAGCCCTCTCTGGAAACACCATATATTTT. It is translated as CASSMVGALSGNTIYF.

This chain links TRBV5-1 with TRBJ2-1, with D tentatively TRBD2 (6 bases). Trimming stripped 0 bases from V and 5 bases from J, with 15 bases between. There are 16 residues in the CDR3. Germline CDR1 SGHRS, CDR2 YFSETQ. The CDR3: CASSLGGSGRNNEQFF. The CDR3 DNA sequence: TGCGCCAGCAGCTTGGGTGGTAGCGGCCGCAACAATGAGCAGTTCTTC.

The chain uses TRBV5-6 and TRBJ2-7; 12 bases agree with TRBD2. This CDR3 is built from 17 residues. Per germline, CDR1 SGHDT and CDR2 YYEEEE. The ends lost 0 bases at V and 2 bases at J; junction bases unmatched: 6. The CDR3 sequence is CASSLGLAGGPAYEQYF. The CDR3 nucleotides read TGTGCCAGCAGCTTGGGTCTAGCGGGGGGGCCTGCCTACGAGCAGTACTTC.

This rearrangement joins TRBV21-1 to TRBJ2-5; the DNA was not used to check the table's D call, TRBD2. The better agreement between TRBJ2-7 and the DNA end casts doubt on the J call. TRBV21-1 is assigned pseudogene status. CDR3 size: 15 residues. CDR3 protein: CASYYLGRTAYEQYF. CDR3 nucleotide sequence: TGTGCCAGCTACTACCTCGGGAGGACAGCCTACGAGCAGTACTTC.

The rearrangement links TRBV30 to TRBJ1-2; possible D gene TRBD1, 6 bases. This CDR3 contains 13 residues. V was pared by 2 bases and J by 7 bases, with 14 bases between. Germline assignment: CDR1 GTSNPN and CDR2 SVGIG (reference sequence). CDR3 loop: CAWSRRAGAGYTF. The CDR3 bases are TGTGCCTGGAGTCGACGCGCAGGGGCTGGCTACACCTTC.

The chain uses TRBV7-8 and TRBJ1-4, with D perhaps TRBD1 (6 bases). Germline V gene data show CDR1 as SGHVS and CDR2 as FQNEAQ. Trimming stripped 5 bases from V and 11 bases from J, with 18 bases between. This CDR3 contains 14 residues. CDR3 sequence reads: CASSRQDSGRKLFF. In DNA form, the CDR3 reads TGTGCCAGCAGCAGACAGGATAGTGGCCGGAAACTGTTTTTT.

This clone was counted a few times. This chain uses TRBV5-6 with TRBJ2-7; D remains unclear. The CDR3 runs 13 residues. V was cut by 0 bases and J by 6 bases, with 10 bases left in between. The germline CDR1 and CDR2 sequences are SGHDT and YYEEEE. The CDR3 DNA reads TGTGCCAGCAGCTTGGGATCGGTCGGCGAGCAGTACTTC. It yields the protein CASSLGSVGEQYF.

This clone was seen a few times. The junction and the germline gene differ at one end; a read error may be behind it. The chain is built from TRBV19 and TRBJ1-1; possibly TRBD1 for D (5 bases). Germline CDR1 and CDR2: LNHDA and SQIVND (reference sequence). The CDR3 sequence is 12 residues long. This chain's CDR3 is CASSISDTEAFF. As DNA, the CDR3 is TGTGCCAGTAGTATATCGGACACGGAAGCTTTCTTT. Together with reference TRBV19 and TRBJ1-1, the CDR3 gives the full variable domain: DGGITQSPKYLFRKEGQNVTLSCEQNLNHDAMYWYRQDPGQGLRLIYYSQIVNDFQKGDIAEGYSVSREKKESFPLTVTSAQKNPTAFYLCASSISDTEAFFGQGTRLTVV.

The chain links TRBV5-1 to TRBJ2-5; 8 nucleotides align to TRBD2. Germline-derived CDR1 and CDR2 are SGHRS and YFSETQ. V shed 6 bases, J shed 3 bases, and the junction held 10 bases outside the gene matches. This CDR3 has 15 residues. CDR3 sequence (DNA): TGCGCCAGCACCACCTTTTCGGGGGGGAAAGAGACCCAGTACTTC. It encodes CASTTFSGGKETQYF.

Many counts were recorded for this clone. The chain is built from TRBV18 and TRBJ1-1, with TRBD1 matching over 10 bases. J was trimmed by 0 bases and V by 2 bases; bases with no gene match: 6. The CDR3 runs to 17 residues. Per germline, CDR1 KGHSH and CDR2 LQKENI. This chain's CDR3 is CASSPGTGAAMNTEAFF. The DNA of the CDR3 is TGTGCCAGCTCACCAGGGACAGGGGCTGCTATGAACACTGAAGCTTTCTTT.

This chain connects TRBV5-5 to TRBJ1-1; 7 bases match TRBD1. V lost 5 bases to trimming and J lost 0 bases; unmatched junction nucleotides: 7. The CDR3 loop spans 15 amino acids. The germline CDR1 and CDR2 sequences are SGHKS and YYEKEE (reference sequence). This CDR3 is CASRLQGNMNTEAFF. CDR3 coding DNA: TGTGCCAGCAGGCTACAGGGGAATATGAACACTGAAGCTTTCTTT.

This clone was seen a handful of times. The rearrangement links TRBV30 to TRBJ1-5, with a tentative D call TRBD1 (5 bases). The germline V gene has CDR1 GTSNPN and CDR2 SVGIG (reference sequence). The CDR3 extends over 15 amino acids. Trimming shortened V by 1 base and J by 4 bases, and 14 bases separated the two germline ends. The CDR3 is CAWSGRGWGNQPQHF. CDR3 DNA sequence: TGTGCCTGGAGTGGGAGGGGTTGGGGGAATCAGCCCCAGCATTTT.

This clone was counted a few times. The chain combines TRBV7-2 with TRBJ2-7; 9 bases are shared with TRBD2. V gave up 8 bases and J gave up 3 bases; unmatched junction bases: 5. This CDR3 has 13 amino acids. In germline, CDR1 is SGHTA, CDR2 FQGNSA. The CDR3 DNA is TGTGCCAGCCAACTAGCGGGCGTCTACGAGCAGTACTTC. Protein sequence: CASQLAGVYEQYF.

J is TRBJ2-7 and V is TRBV7-8; TRBD1 agrees at 9 bases. The ends lost 5 bases at V and 2 bases at J; junction bases unmatched: 4. The germline V gene has CDR1 SGHVS and CDR2 FQNEAQ. The CDR3 covers 14 residues. In DNA, the CDR3 is TGTGCCAGCAGCCCCCGGACAGGGGCCTACGAGCAGTACTTC. It codes for CASSPRTGAYEQYF.

The chain uses TRBV18 and TRBJ2-7; weak D call: TRBD1 (6 bases). CDR1 is KGHSH, CDR2 LQKENI, per germline. The V and J ends lost 6 bases and 0 bases respectively, with 15 bases between them. This CDR3 spans 15 amino acids. The CDR3 DNA reads as TGTGCCAGCTCCGCCGGGGACACCAACTCCTACGAGCAGTACTTC. Encoded protein: CASSAGDTNSYEQYF.

The chain links TRBV7-9 to TRBJ1-6, with 7 bases identical to TRBD1. J gave up 6 bases and V 5 bases, and 4 bases lay outside the gene matches. CDR1 SEHNR and CDR2 FQNEAQ come from the germline V gene (reference sequence). The CDR3 runs 14 residues. The CDR3 protein is CASSQGGLNSPLHF. Here the CDR3 DNA reads TGTGCCAGCAGCCAGGGGGGACTTAATTCACCCCTCCACTTT. The whole variable domain, remainder taken from reference TRBV7-9 and TRBJ1-6, is DTGVSQNPRHKITKRGQNVTFRCDPISEHNRLYWYRQTLGQGPEFLTYFQNEAQLEKSRLLSDRFSAERPKGSFSTLEIQRTEQGDSAMYLCASSQGGLNSPLHFGNGTRLTVT.